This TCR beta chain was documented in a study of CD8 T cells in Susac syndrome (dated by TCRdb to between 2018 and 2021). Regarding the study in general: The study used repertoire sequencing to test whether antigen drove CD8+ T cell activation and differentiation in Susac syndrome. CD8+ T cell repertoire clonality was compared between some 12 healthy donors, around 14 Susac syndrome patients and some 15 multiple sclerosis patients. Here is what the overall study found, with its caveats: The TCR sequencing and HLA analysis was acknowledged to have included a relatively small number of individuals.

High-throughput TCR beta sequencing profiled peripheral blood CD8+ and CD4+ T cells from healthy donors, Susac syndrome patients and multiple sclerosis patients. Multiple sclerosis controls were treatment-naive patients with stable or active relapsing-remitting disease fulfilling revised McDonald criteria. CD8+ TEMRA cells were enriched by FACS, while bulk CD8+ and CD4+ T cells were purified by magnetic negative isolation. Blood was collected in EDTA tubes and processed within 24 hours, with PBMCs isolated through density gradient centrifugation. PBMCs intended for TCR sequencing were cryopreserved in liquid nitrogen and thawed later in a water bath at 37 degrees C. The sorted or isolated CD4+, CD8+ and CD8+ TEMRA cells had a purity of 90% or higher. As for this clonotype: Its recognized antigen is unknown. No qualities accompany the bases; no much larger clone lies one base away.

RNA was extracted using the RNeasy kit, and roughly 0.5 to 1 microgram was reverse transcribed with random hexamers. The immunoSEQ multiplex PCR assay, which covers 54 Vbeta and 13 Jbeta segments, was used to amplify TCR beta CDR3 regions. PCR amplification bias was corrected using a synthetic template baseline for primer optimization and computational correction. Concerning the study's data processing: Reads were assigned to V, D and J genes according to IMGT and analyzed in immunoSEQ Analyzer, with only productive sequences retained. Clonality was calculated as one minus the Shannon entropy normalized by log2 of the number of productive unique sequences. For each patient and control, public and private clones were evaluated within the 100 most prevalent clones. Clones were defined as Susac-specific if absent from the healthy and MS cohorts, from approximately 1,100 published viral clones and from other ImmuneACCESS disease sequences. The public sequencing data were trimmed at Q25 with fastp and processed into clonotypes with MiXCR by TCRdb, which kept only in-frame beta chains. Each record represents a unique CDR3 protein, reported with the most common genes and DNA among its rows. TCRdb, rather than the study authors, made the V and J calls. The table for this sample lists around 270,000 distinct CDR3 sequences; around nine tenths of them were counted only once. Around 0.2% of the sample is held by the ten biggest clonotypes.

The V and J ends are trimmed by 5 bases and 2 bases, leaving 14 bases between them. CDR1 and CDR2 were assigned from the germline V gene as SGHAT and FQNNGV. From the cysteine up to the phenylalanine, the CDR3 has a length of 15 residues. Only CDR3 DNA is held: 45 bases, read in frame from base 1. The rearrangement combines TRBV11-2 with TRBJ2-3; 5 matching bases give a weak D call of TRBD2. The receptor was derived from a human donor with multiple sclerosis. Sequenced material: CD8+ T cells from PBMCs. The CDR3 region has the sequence CASSRRADPTDTQYF. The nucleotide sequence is TGTGCCAGCAGCCGCCGAGCGGACCCCACAGATACGCAGTATTTT.